These 17 T cell receptor beta chains came from one sample sequenced in a study of T cell responses to AZD1222 COVID-19 vaccine. Using immunoSEQ multiplex PCR, the repertoire was profiled, and TCRdb retains in-frame clones only, with some absent. The data hold about 150,000 clones, with over 85% observed a single time. Sequencing used peripheral blood, obtained on day 0 of AZD1222 vaccination. The source is an adult in good health.

The chain carries TRBV9 and TRBJ2-5; no definite D call. CDR3 size: 12 residues. Trimming removed 4 bases from V and 4 bases from J, with 8 bases in between. Germline CDR1 and CDR2: SGDLS and YYNGEE. This chain's CDR3 is CASSPSPETQYF. CDR3 coding DNA: TGTGCCAGCAGCCCCAGTCCAGAGACCCAGTACTTC.

CDR3: CSAGTGVSYEQYF. As DNA, the CDR3 is TGCAGCGCTGGGACAGGGGTTTCATACGAGCAGTACTTC. J is TRBJ2-7 and V is TRBV29-1, with TRBD1 matching over 10 bases. This CDR3 spans 13 amino acids. J was trimmed by 4 bases and V by 7 bases; bases with no gene match: 7. Germline V gene lookup returns CDR1 SQVTM and CDR2 ANQGSEA.

This clone was observed a single time. The V gene is TRBV6-1, the J gene TRBJ2-5, with D maybe TRBD1 (5 bases). The CDR3 is 15 residues long. V shed 2 bases and J shed 3 bases, with 13 bases lying between them. Germline assignment: CDR1 MNHNS and CDR2 SASEGT. Written as DNA, the CDR3 is TGTGCCAGCAGTGAATCTCGCCAGGGAAAAGAGACCCAGTACTTC. The encoded protein is CASSESRQGKETQYF.

This chain connects TRBV19 to TRBJ2-1; 13 nucleotides align to TRBD2. V gave up 7 bases and J gave up 5 bases; unmatched junction bases: 5. Germline V gene sequence: CDR1 LNHDA, CDR2 SQIVND (reference sequence). This CDR3 spans 15 amino acids. The CDR3, as DNA: TGTGCCAGTATGTGGACTAGCGGGGGTCACAATGAGCAGTTCTTC. It codes for CASMWTSGGHNEQFF.

V gene TRBV5-1 combines with J gene TRBJ1-1; 8 bases align to TRBD1. Per germline, CDR1 SGHRS and CDR2 YFSETQ. CDR3 length: 15 amino acids. The V and J ends lost 4 bases and 1 base, in that order; junction bases with no gene match: 6. This CDR3 reads CASSTGTGGNTEAFF. CDR3 DNA: TGCGCCAGCAGCACGGGGACAGGAGGGAACACTGAAGCTTTCTTT.

This rearrangement joins TRBV5-1 to TRBJ2-7; 8 bases fit TRBD2. The ends lost 0 bases at V and 6 bases at J; junction bases unmatched: 8. Germline loops: CDR1 SGHRS, CDR2 YFSETQ. The CDR3 is made up of 15 amino acids. CDR3 in amino acids: CASSLVVREGGEQYF. Here the CDR3 DNA reads TGCGCCAGCAGCTTGGTGGTACGGGAGGGCGGCGAGCAGTACTTC.

The chain links TRBV14 to TRBJ2-7, with D possibly matching TRBD1 (6 bases). Germline V gene lookup returns CDR1 SGHDN and CDR2 FVKESK. Deletions cut 5 bases from V and 3 bases from J, with 17 bases between. The CDR3 sequence is 15 residues long. The CDR3 nucleotides read TGTGCCAGCAGCGATCGCAGGGGTTGGAGCTACGAGCAGTACTTC. Its protein is CASSDRRGWSYEQYF. Full variable domain (remainder filled in from reference TRBV14 and TRBJ2-7): EAGVTQFPSHSVIEKGQTVTLRCDPISGHDNLYWYRRVMGKEIKFLLHFVKESKQDESGMPNNRFLAERTGGTYSTLKVQPAELEDSGVYFCASSDRRGWSYEQYFGPGTRLTVT.

J is TRBJ1-3 and V is TRBV24-1; D is uncertain. Germline V gives CDR1 KGHDR, CDR2 SFDVKD. This CDR3 spans 13 amino acids. V lost 5 bases and J lost 4, with 8 bases in between. The CDR3 spells CATSVTLGNTIYF. The CDR3 DNA follows: TGTGCCACCAGTGTCACACTCGGAAACACCATATATTTT.

The V and J genes are TRBV28 and TRBJ1-2, with D hard to call. With 8 bases removed from V and 0 bases from J, the gap between germline ends came to 10 bases. The germline V gene encodes CDR1 MDHEN and CDR2 SYDVKM. The CDR3 covers 13 residues. CDR3 DNA sequence: TGTGCCAGCCTGCGACATCCTAACTATGGCTACACCTTC. It yields the protein CASLRHPNYGYTF.

This chain connects TRBV5-1 to TRBJ2-3; D remains unclear. Germline V gene sequence: CDR1 SGHRS, CDR2 YFSETQ. This CDR3 is 14 amino acids long. Trimming left V 3 bases short and J 6 bases short, with 14 bases between. The CDR3 region has the DNA TGCGCCAGCAGCTCCGCGCTCCTTGGGGATACGCAGTATTTT. Translating it yields CASSSALLGDTQYF.

This clone appeared a single time. The V and J genes are TRBV29-1 and TRBJ1-1; D is undetermined. Between the trimmed V and J ends, which lost 7 bases and 2 bases, there was a span of 11 bases. Germline-derived CDR1 and CDR2 are SQVTM and ANQGSEA. The CDR3 spans 12 residues. CDR3 amino acids: CSARGANTEAFF. The CDR3 DNA is TGCAGCGCCCGGGGTGCAAACACTGAAGCTTTCTTT.

V usage is TRBV3-1 (or the pseudogene TRBV3-2) and J usage is TRBJ2-7; either TRBD1 or TRBD2 may supply D (5 bases each). V lost 3 bases, J lost 3 bases, and 21 bases lay in between. The CDR3 is 17 residues long. In germline, CDR1 is LGHDT, CDR2 YNNKEL (reference sequence). CDR3 loop: CASSHLSKRGANYEQYF. CDR3 coding DNA: TGTGCCAGCAGCCACCTTAGTAAGAGAGGGGCGAACTACGAGCAGTACTTC.

This chain joins TRBV5-1 and TRBJ2-7, with 13 positions matching TRBD2. V lost 4 bases, J lost 2 bases, and 15 bases stayed unmatched. This CDR3 is 19 amino acids long. Germline loops: CDR1 SGHRS, CDR2 YFSETQ. DNA for the CDR3: TGCGCCAGCAGCGGGTTACTAGCGGGGGGGCCGTTCACCCCCTACGAGCAGTACTTC. Protein sequence: CASSGLLAGGPFTPYEQYF.

CDR3 in amino acids: CASRPRLADRNEQFF. The CDR3 nucleotides read TGTGCCAGCAGACCCCGACTAGCGGATCGAAATGAGCAGTTCTTC. The gene calls are TRBV6-5 and TRBJ2-1, with 9 positions matching TRBD2. This CDR3 is built from 15 residues. The germline gives CDR1 MNHEY, CDR2 SVGAGI. Unmatched junction bases numbered 10, after V lost 6 bases and J lost 7 bases.

The chain combines TRBV9 with TRBJ1-1; maybe TRBD1 (6 bases). V was pared by 2 bases and J by 5 bases, with 19 bases between. The germline V gene encodes CDR1 SGDLS and CDR2 YYNGEE. This CDR3 region has 16 residues. CDR3 coding DNA: TGTGCCAGCAGCGTTGGGCATAGGGGGGCGGGGACTGAAGCTTTCTTT. Residues: CASSVGHRGAGTEAFF.

This clone appeared a single time. The genes are TRBV2 and TRBJ2-3; D ambiguous. Trimming pared 3 bases from V and 0 bases from J, leaving 13 bases between. This CDR3 is built from 16 residues. Germline CDR1 reads SNHLY; CDR2 reads FYNNEI. Here the CDR3 reads CASSDSKGWSTDTQYF. The CDR3 region has the DNA TGTGCCAGCAGTGACAGTAAGGGATGGAGCACAGATACGCAGTATTTT.

The chain links TRBV7-9 to TRBJ2-2; D is undetermined. CDR1 and CDR2 from the germline V gene are SEHNR and FQNEAQ (reference sequence). The CDR3 spans 13 residues. Trimming removed 5 bases from V and 2 bases from J, with 6 bases in between. The CDR3 DNA is TGTGCCAGCAGCCCGAGCAACACCGGGGAGCTGTTTTTT. It is translated as CASSPSNTGELFF.